This T cell receptor beta chain was obtained from a study of long-term antiretroviral therapy in people with HIV. An immunoSEQ assay, version v3.0, was performed at survey level. TCRdb keeps only in-frame clones here, not all; method: immunoSEQ multiplex PCR. The sample lists tens of thousands of clones; 85% were seen once. CDR3 size: 16 residues. Germline V lookup: CDR1 SGHRS, CDR2 YFSETQ. V lost 3 bases, J lost 4 bases, and 5 bases stayed unmatched. The origin of this receptor is a man between 40 and 49 years old with HIV. V and J are TRBV5-1 and TRBJ2-1, with 12 bases that match TRBD2. Here the sequenced sample was unsorted PBMCs, taken 1.6 years after starting antiretroviral therapy. The CDR3 DNA reads as TGCGCCAGCAGCTCTGGACTAGCGGGGCCTTACAATGAGCAGTTCTTC. It encodes CASSSGLAGPYNEQFF.